The 23 T cell receptor beta chains below come from one sample, sequenced in a study of blood T cell repertoires in COVID-19. Profiled with immunoSEQ multiplex PCR; TCRdb holds only in-frame clones, not every one. The sample gives approximately 250,000 clones, 75% to 85% of which show up once; 8.5% to 9.5% is in the top ten. The sample taken for sequencing was PBMCs or T cells enriched from blood (not recorded which). The origin of the receptors is a woman in her fifties or sixties with acute COVID-19.

The V and J genes are TRBV10-1 and TRBJ2-2; no definite D call. The germline V gene has CDR1 WNHNN and CDR2 SYGVQD (reference sequence). The V end lost 0 bases, the J end lost 6 bases, and 5 bases lay between the germline ends. This CDR3 region has 13 residues. The chain's CDR3 is CASSESLSGELFF. Written as DNA, the CDR3 is TGCGCCAGCAGTGAGTCCCTATCCGGGGAGCTGTTTTTT.

CDR3 region: CASSYRGGTNEKLFF. In DNA form, the CDR3 reads TGTGCCAGCAGTTACAGGGGTGGTACTAATGAAAAACTGTTTTTT. V is TRBV27 and J is TRBJ1-4; TRBD1 agrees at 7 bases. The germline V gene encodes CDR1 MNHEY and CDR2 SMNVEV (reference sequence). This CDR3 contains 15 residues. V gave up 4 bases and J gave up 2 bases; unmatched junction bases: 4.

This clone was counted once. The chain couples TRBV11-3 to TRBJ2-7; D is ambiguous. The length of the CDR3 is 11 residues. V was trimmed by 8 bases and J by 5 bases, leaving 10 bases between them. Germline-derived CDR1 and CDR2 are SGHNT and YENEEA. CDR3 DNA sequence: TGTGCCAGCGAACAGTGCGACGAGCAGTACTTC. Protein product: CASEQCDEQYF.

The rearrangement joins TRBV6-5 to TRBJ1-2, with 7 nucleotides matching TRBD1. Germline trimming cut 8 bases from V and 8 bases from J; bases unmatched to any gene: 5. The V gene's germline CDR1 is MNHEY and CDR2 SVGAGI. This CDR3 comprises 11 residues. CDR3 amino acids: CASRTGEGYTF. CDR3 coding DNA: TGTGCCAGCCGCACAGGGGAGGGCTACACCTTC.

This clone was detected only a few times. The chain has TRBV10-3 and TRBJ1-2, with 7 bases aligning to TRBD1. CDR1 is ENHRY and CDR2 is SYGVKD in the germline V gene. The CDR3 runs 16 residues. With 6 bases clipped from V and 5 bases from J, the junction kept 15 bases outside the gene matches. The CDR3: CAIRETGVASRYGYTF. CDR3 in DNA: TGTGCCATCAGAGAAACAGGGGTGGCATCTAGGTATGGCTACACCTTC.

The chain is built from TRBV6-6 and TRBJ2-4; a possible D gene is TRBD1 (6 bases). V was shortened by 4 bases and J by 6 bases, with 16 bases between the two germline ends. There are 15 residues in the CDR3. Germline V lookup: CDR1 MNHNY, CDR2 SVGAGI (reference sequence). The CDR3 DNA sequence: TGTGCCAGCAGTTCAACAACAGGGAGTGGAAACATTCAGTACTTC. Its translation is CASSSTTGSGNIQYF.

The chain recombines TRBV27 with TRBJ1-2; 7 nucleotides line up with TRBD1. This CDR3 is 15 amino acids long. CDR1 and CDR2 from the germline V gene are MNHEY and SMNVEV (reference sequence). With 7 bases clipped from V and 8 bases from J, the junction kept 16 bases outside the gene matches. CDR3: CASTPRTGRFEGYTF. CDR3 nucleotides: TGTGCCAGCACTCCAAGGACAGGCCGCTTTGAGGGCTACACCTTC.

The chain recombines TRBV5-1 with TRBJ1-1, with 7 bases matching TRBD1. CDR3 size: 15 residues. The ends lost 0 bases at V and 1 base at J; junction bases unmatched: 3. Germline CDR1 reads SGHRS; CDR2 reads YFSETQ. As DNA, the CDR3 is TGCGCCAGCAGCTTGGTTCCAGGGGGGAACACTGAAGCTTTCTTT. Its protein product is CASSLVPGGNTEAFF.

As for this clone: A junction boundary mismatches the germline segment, possibly from a read error. The J gene is TRBJ1-3, the V gene TRBV7-6, with TRBD1 as a possible D gene (5 bases). Germline CDR1 is SGHVS and CDR2 is FNYEAQ. The CDR3 is 17 residues long. CDR3 loop: CASTLRGQGNSGNTIYF. The CDR3, as DNA: TGTGCCAGCACCTTAAGGGGCCAGGGAAACTCTGGAAACACCATATATTTT. The full variable domain, its missing parts supplied by reference TRBV7-6 and TRBJ1-3, is GAGVSQSPRYKVTKRGQDVALRCDPISGHVSLYWYRQALGQGPEFLTYFNYEAQQDKSGLPNDRFSAERPEGSISTLTIQRTEQRDSAMYRCASTLRGQGNSGNTIYFGEGSWLTVV.

The chain couples TRBV7-2 to TRBJ2-5; 9 bases are shared with TRBD1. The ends lost 1 base at V and 5 bases at J; junction bases unmatched: 5. The germline gives CDR1 SGHTA, CDR2 FQGNSA. There are 15 residues in the CDR3. CDR3 sequence: CASSLVQGARETQYF. DNA for the CDR3: TGTGCCAGCAGCTTAGTACAGGGGGCGAGGGAGACCCAGTACTTC. The entire variable domain, with the rest obtained from reference TRBV7-2 and TRBJ2-5, is as follows: GAGVSQSPSNKVTEKGKDVELRCDPISGHTALYWYRQSLGQGLEFLIYFQGNSAPDKSGLPSDRFSAERTGGSVSTLTIQRTQQEDSAVYLCASSLVQGARETQYFGPGTRLLVL.

J is TRBJ1-5 and V is TRBV21-1; TRBD1, as called in the table, went unchecked against the DNA. TRBV21-1 has pseudogene status. The CDR3 sequence is 14 residues long. The CDR3 region is CASSSWQDNQPQHF. DNA of the CDR3: TGTGCCAGCAGCAGCTGGCAGGACAATCAGCCCCAGCATTTT.

The rearrangement joins TRBV19 to TRBJ1-4, with D perhaps matching TRBD1 (5 bases). Trimming stripped 4 bases from V and 4 bases from J, with 13 bases between. Germline-derived CDR1 and CDR2 are LNHDA and SQIVND (reference sequence). CDR3 length equals 15 residues. The CDR3 DNA reads as TGTGCCAGTAGTACAATGGGGCAGTTTAATGAAAAACTGTTTTTT. Protein product: CASSTMGQFNEKLFF. Filled out from reference TRBV19 and TRBJ1-4, the complete variable domain reads DGGITQSPKYLFRKEGQNVTLSCEQNLNHDAMYWYRQDPGQGLRLIYYSQIVNDFQKGDIAEGYSVSREKKESFPLTVTSAQKNPTAFYLCASSTMGQFNEKLFFGSGTQLSVL.

V gene TRBV10-3 combines with J gene TRBJ1-5; TRBD1 might be the D (5 bases). This CDR3 has 14 amino acids. V was cut by 11 bases and J by 6 bases, with 20 bases left in between. The germline V gene has CDR1 ENHRY and CDR2 SYGVKD. The CDR3, as DNA: TGTGCCTCCGATCCGGTCGCGGGGGGTCAGCCCCAGCATTTT. Its protein product is CASDPVAGGQPQHF.

On this clone: Germline and junction disagree at one end, which may indicate a read error. The chain has TRBV4-1 and TRBJ1-1, with 8 bases lining up with TRBD1. CDR1 MGHRA and CDR2 YSYEKL come from the germline V gene. The CDR3 spans 16 residues. This chain's CDR3 is CASRQGQGSLNTEAFF. CDR3 bases: TGCGCCAGCAGACAAGGACAGGGCTCTTTGAACACTGAAGCTTTCTTT.

The chain uses TRBV5-1 and TRBJ2-1; 10 nucleotides match TRBD2. After removal of 7 bases from V and 2 bases from J, the junction contained 9 bases not matched to a gene. The CDR3 length is 16 residues. Germline V gene data show CDR1 as SGHRS and CDR2 as YFSETQ. The chain's CDR3 is CASCEIAGGAYNEQFF. CDR3 nucleotides: TGCGCCAGCTGTGAAATAGCGGGGGGCGCCTACAATGAGCAGTTCTTC. Together with reference TRBV5-1 and TRBJ2-1, the CDR3 gives the full variable domain: KAGVTQTPRYLIKTRGQQVTLSCSPISGHRSVSWYQQTPGQGLQFLFEYFSETQRNKGNFPGRFSGRQFSNSRSEMNVSTLELGDSALYLCASCEIAGGAYNEQFFGPGTRLTVL.

The genes are TRBV18 and TRBJ2-7; 8 bases match TRBD2. V lost 0 bases and J lost 4; bases outside the gene matches: 8. The CDR3 consists of 16 residues. Germline V gene lookup returns CDR1 KGHSH and CDR2 LQKENI. The CDR3 bases are TGTGCCAGCTCACCACCGGGAATAGCGGGAACTTACGAGCAGTACTTC. This encodes CASSPPGIAGTYEQYF.

The chain links TRBV6-5 to TRBJ1-6; D is unclear. The V end lost 6 bases, the J end lost 6 bases, and 15 bases lay between the germline ends. The CDR3 runs to 15 residues. Germline V gives CDR1 MNHEY, CDR2 SVGAGI. DNA of the CDR3: TGTGCCAGCAGGTTAGAGTGGGGAGTTAATTCACCCCTCCACTTT. As protein: CASRLEWGVNSPLHF.

The gene calls are TRBV3-1 (or the pseudogene TRBV3-2) and TRBJ2-5; D is unclear. In germline, CDR1 is LGHDT, CDR2 YNNKEL (reference sequence). Trimming removed 1 base at V and 1 base at J, with 16 bases between. This CDR3 contains 17 residues. CDR3 in DNA: TGTGCCAGCAGCCAAGGTTTCTTTGCGAAAGTCCAAGAGACCCAGTACTTC. This translates into CASSQGFFAKVQETQYF.

Only one count was recorded for this clone. The CDR3, as DNA: TGTGCTAGTGGTTTGTTCCCGGTGGTCACTGAAGCTTTCTTT. Translation: CASGLFPVVTEAFF. This rearrangement joins TRBV12-5 to TRBJ1-1; no reliable D call. V was shortened by 2 bases and J by 4 bases, with 11 bases between the two germline ends. Germline V CDR1 and CDR2: LGHNT, FRNRAP. CDR3 length: 14 amino acids. Complete variable domain (other parts from reference TRBV12-5 and TRBJ1-1): DARVTQTPRHKVTEMGQEVTMRCQPILGHNTVFWYRQTMMQGLELLAYFRNRAPLDDSGMPKDRFSAEMPDATLATLKIQPSEPRDSAVYFCASGLFPVVTEAFFGQGTRLTVV.

The V and J genes are TRBV19 and TRBJ1-1; 7 nucleotides align to TRBD1. Germline CDR1 reads LNHDA; CDR2 reads SQIVND (reference sequence). The J segment lost 5 bases and the V segment lost 1 base, leaving 7 bases of the junction unmatched. CDR3 length equals 15 residues. CDR3 in DNA: TGTGCCAGTAGTATAGCGGGTCAGGGGGGAACTGAAGCTTTCTTT. This encodes CASSIAGQGGTEAFF.

The chain joins TRBV4-3 to TRBJ1-4; no firm D call. Trimming left V 0 bases short and J 8 bases short, with 13 bases between. Germline values: CDR1 LGHNA, CDR2 YSLEER. The CDR3 has 15 residues. The CDR3 DNA reads TGCGCCAGCAGCCAAGACCATCTCCTCGGGGAAAAACTGTTTTTT. Its translation is CASSQDHLLGEKLFF.

The DNA for the CDR3 is TGTGCCAGCAGCTTTCCCTCGACAGGGAGCTCCTACGAGCAGTACTTC. Translation: CASSFPSTGSSYEQYF. This chain links TRBV6-2 or TRBV6-3 with TRBJ2-7; TRBD1 agrees at 7 bases. Germline V gene sequence: CDR1 MNHEY, CDR2 SVGEGT. The CDR3 totals 16 residues. With V trimmed by 6 bases and J by 0 bases, 11 bases remained unmatched.

The genes are TRBV6-5 and TRBJ1-2, with no clear D. Trimming removed 0 bases at V and 7 bases at J, with 9 bases between. Germline V gene data show CDR1 as MNHEY and CDR2 as SVGAGI. This CDR3 spans 13 amino acids. The CDR3 loop reads CASSYSPRSGYTF. The CDR3 DNA is TGTGCCAGCAGTTACTCTCCACGGTCTGGCTACACCTTC.